This TCR beta chain emerged from a study of early stage breast cancer tumors. Study at large: Most invasive tumors, twelve of 16, were ER+/PR+/HER2-.

V dropped 1 base and J dropped 0 bases, with 12 bases sitting between them. From germline, CDR1 is SGHAT and CDR2 FQNNGV. This CDR3 is built from 16 residues. A word on this clone: The antigen is not known.

Notes on the study in general: Comparing each tissue with blood distinguished tumor from normal in about 85% of the 16 patients.

Data came from immunoSEQ multiplex PCR; TCRdb stores just in-frame clones and leaves some out. Here the sample spans about 53,000 clones, about 90% being singletons. V gene TRBV11-2 combines with J gene TRBJ1-1, with TRBD1 as a possible D gene (5 bases). The specimen was blood. The receptor was derived from a person aged 65 to 85 with breast cancer. The CDR3 DNA reads as TGTGCCAGCAGCTTAGGAGGGGAGGGAGTGAACACTGAAGCTTTCTTT. The encoded protein is CASSLGGEGVNTEAFF.